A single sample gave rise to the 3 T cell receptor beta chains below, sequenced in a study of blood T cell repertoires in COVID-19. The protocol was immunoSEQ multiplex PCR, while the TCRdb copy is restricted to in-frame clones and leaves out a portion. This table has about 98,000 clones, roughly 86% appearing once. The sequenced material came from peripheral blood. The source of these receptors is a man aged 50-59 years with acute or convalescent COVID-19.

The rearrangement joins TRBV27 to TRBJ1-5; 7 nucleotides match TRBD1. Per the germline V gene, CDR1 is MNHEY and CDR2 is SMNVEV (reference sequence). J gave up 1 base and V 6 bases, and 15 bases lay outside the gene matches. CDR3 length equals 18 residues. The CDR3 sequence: CASRPGIVSGQSNQPQHF. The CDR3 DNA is TGTGCCAGCAGACCGGGAATTGTCTCGGGACAGAGCAATCAGCCCCAGCATTTT.

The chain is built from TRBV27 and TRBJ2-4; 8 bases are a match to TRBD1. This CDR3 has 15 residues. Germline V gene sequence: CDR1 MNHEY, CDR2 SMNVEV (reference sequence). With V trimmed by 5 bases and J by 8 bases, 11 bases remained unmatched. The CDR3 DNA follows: TGTGCCAGCAGTACAACCCAGGGGGCGCAGGACATTCAGTACTTC. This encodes CASSTTQGAQDIQYF.

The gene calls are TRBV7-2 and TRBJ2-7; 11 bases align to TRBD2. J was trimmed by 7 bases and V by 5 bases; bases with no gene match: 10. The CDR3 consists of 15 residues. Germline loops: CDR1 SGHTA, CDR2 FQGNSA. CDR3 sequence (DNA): TGTGCCAGCAGCCCCTTGGTAGCGGGAGGGGGGGAGCAGTACTTC. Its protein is CASSPLVAGGGEQYF.